These 10 T cell receptor beta chains were all obtained from the same sample, sequenced in a study of T cell repertoires in cytomegalovirus infection. TCRdb itself ran the reads through MiXCR, one entry per CDR3 protein. The sample includes 700,000 to 950,000 distinct CDR3 sequences, about 30% of them seen just once. These TCRs are of unknown antigen specificity. Material: cultured CD8+ T cells from PBMCs, obtained from culture after CMV antigen stimulation. The receptors come from a human donor in good health (CMV status not recorded). Some clones in this sample may be carry-over from other donors' samples.

In its sample, this clonotype was seen a few times. The chain combines TRBV5-4 with TRBJ2-1; D remains unclear. The V gene lost 3 bases and the J gene lost 0 bases, with 10 bases spanning the gap. This CDR3 has 15 residues. Germline CDR1 is SGHNT and CDR2 is YYREEE (reference sequence). CDR3 nucleotide sequence: TGTGCCAGCAGCTCCACCAGGAGCTCCTACAATGAGCAGTTCTTC. Translation: CASSSTRSSYNEQFF.

The J gene is TRBJ1-1, the V gene TRBV19; 9 bases fit TRBD1. Trimming took 2 bases from V and 8 from J; bases not matched to a gene: 9. The germline gives CDR1 LNHDA, CDR2 SQIVND (reference sequence). The length of the CDR3 is 15 residues. As DNA, the CDR3 is TGTGCCAGTAGTATAACGGGACAGGGTCTAGGCGAAGCTTTCTTT. Protein sequence: CASSITGQGLGEAFF.

This clonotype was counted many times. This chain uses TRBV7-9 with TRBJ1-4; tentative D call: TRBD1 (5 bases). V shed 6 bases and J shed 10 bases, with 18 bases lying between them. The CDR3 loop spans 14 amino acids. CDR1 and CDR2 (germline): SEHNR, FQNEAQ (reference sequence). In DNA, the CDR3 is TGTGCCAGCAGACCAGCATTCAGGGTGGGAAAACTGTTTTTT. This translates into CASRPAFRVGKLFF.

The chain carries TRBV7-8 and TRBJ2-3, with 7 bases fitting TRBD2. In germline, CDR1 is SGHVS, CDR2 FQNEAQ. After removal of 5 bases from V and 4 bases from J, the junction contained 12 bases not matched to a gene. The CDR3 runs to 16 residues. The CDR3 DNA reads TGTGCCAGCAGCCCCCCTTATATTACTAGCGCAGATACGCAGTATTTT. This gives the protein CASSPPYITSADTQYF.

The chain carries TRBV11-1 and TRBJ1-2; the D is unclear. The CDR3 runs to 13 residues. Germline V gene sequence: CDR1 SGHAT, CDR2 FQDESV (reference sequence). V lost 6 bases and J lost 8, with 16 bases in between. CDR3 sequence (DNA): TGTGCCAGCAGGTTCGAGGCGGGTTTCGGCTACACCTTC. It codes for CASRFEAGFGYTF.

V usage is TRBV7-1 and J usage is TRBJ1-1; D remains ambiguous. TRBV7-1 is classed as an ORF, of uncertain function. The CDR3 totals 16 residues. Trimming left V 5 bases short and J 0 bases short, with 16 bases between. CDR3 residues: CASSRRAGLVNTEAFF. The CDR3, as DNA: TGTGCCAGCAGCCGAAGGGCGGGGTTGGTGAACACTGAAGCTTTCTTT.

The chain couples TRBV9 to TRBJ1-6, with a possible D match to TRBD1 (5 bases). The CDR3 length is 17 residues. Germline assignment: CDR1 SGDLS and CDR2 YYNGEE. V was pared by 1 base and J by 0 bases, with 11 bases between. In DNA form, the CDR3 reads TGTGCCAGCAGCGTAAGTCAGGGTGGCTCCTATAATTCACCCCTCCACTTT. Translating gives CASSVSQGGSYNSPLHF. The complete variable domain, with remaining parts taken from reference TRBV9 and TRBJ1-6, reads DSGVTQTPKHLITATGQRVTLRCSPRSGDLSVYWYQQSLDQGLQFLIQYYNGEERAKGNILERFSAQQFPDLHSELNLSSLELGDSALYFCASSVSQGGSYNSPLHFGNGTRLTVT.

The table lists this clonotype with a few counts. The V gene is TRBV4-3, the J gene TRBJ2-1; D is uncertain. The V end was cut by 3 bases, the J end by 7 bases, with 10 bases between. Germline V gene data show CDR1 as LGHNA and CDR2 as YSLEER. The CDR3 has 13 amino acids. CDR3 nucleotide sequence: TGCGCCAGCAGCCATTCCGAATGGAATGAGCAGTTCTTC. Its protein product is CASSHSEWNEQFF.

The rearrangement links TRBV7-9 to TRBJ1-4; a weak D match, TRBD1 (6 bases). Deletions cut 5 bases from V and 0 bases from J, with 7 bases between. This CDR3 comprises 14 residues. Germline CDR1 and CDR2: SEHNR and FQNEAQ (reference sequence). CDR3 nucleotides: TGTGCCAGCAGCGGACAGCCAACTAATGAAAAACTGTTTTTT. Translation gives CASSGQPTNEKLFF.

This chain connects TRBV7-9 to TRBJ2-1; D not resolved. Germline V CDR1 and CDR2: SEHNR, FQNEAQ (reference sequence). Trimming cost V 5 bases and J 9 bases, with 11 bases left between them. The CDR3 is 12 residues long. CDR3 sequence: CASSPSHSEQFF. CDR3 DNA sequence: TGTGCCAGCAGCCCTTCACACAGTGAGCAGTTCTTC.